This T cell receptor beta chain was sequenced for a study of blood T cell repertoires in COVID-19. Across the whole study: Sample material is recorded as cDNA or gDNA derived from T cells, B-cell-depleted T cells, or PBMCs.

As originally analysed: Reference gene primers were amplified, and this amplification served to estimate nucleated cell counts. Some clones are missing from TCRdb's copy, which holds only in-frame ones; the method was immunoSEQ multiplex PCR. The V and J calls and clone size were taken over from that table, and D and trimming were inferred from the DNA. The repertoire holds 150,000 to 200,000 clones, over 75% seen once, with 2.5% to 3.5% in the top ten. V was clipped by 5 bases and J by 1 base; unmatched bases: 9. This CDR3 comprises 16 residues. From germline, CDR1 is SSHAT and CDR2 FNYEAQ (reference sequence).

Sequencing was carried out using peripheral blood. This chain joins TRBV7-7 and TRBJ1-2, with TRBD1 matching 8 bases. This receptor was identified in a man between 65 and 85 years old with acute or convalescent COVID-19. CDR3 DNA: TGTGCCAGCAGCCCCAACCCGGGACAGGTTAACTATGGCTACACCTTC. It yields the protein CASSPNPGQVNYGYTF.